Included here is one TCR beta chain sequence, with context. Trimming shortened V by 1 base and J by 5 bases, and 10 bases separated the two germline ends. This CDR3 has 13 amino acids. The data were taken from a study of blood T cell repertoires in COVID-19. About the study: Samples taken during acute and convalescent COVID-19 were collected in the United States, Italy and Spain. The cDNA or gDNA used as material had been derived from T cells, B-cell-depleted T cells, or PBMCs.

In the study's own analysis: Amplification with reference gene primers provided the estimates of nucleated cell counts. TCRdb's copy holds only in-frame clones and misses some; the assay was immunoSEQ multiplex PCR. V, J and clone size are taken as reported in that table, and D and trimming were inferred from the DNA itself. The sample holds fewer than 250,000 clones, about four fifths seen once. Sequences were obtained from peripheral blood. J is TRBJ2-7 and V is TRBV5-7, with D tentatively TRBD2 (5 bases). TRBV5-7 is sorted into the ORF group, with uncertain function. This clonotype originated in a woman aged 40 to 49 with active or convalescent COVID-19. The CDR3 sequence: CASSLHEGHEQYF. The CDR3 coding sequence is TGTGCCAGCAGCTTGCATGAGGGCCACGAGCAGTACTTC.